A selection of T cell receptor beta chains follows, all from one sample in a study of Ad26.COV2.S vaccination and SARS-CoV-2 variants. Data came from immunoSEQ multiplex PCR; TCRdb stores just in-frame clones and leaves some out. The sample gives approximately 450,000 clones, around 90% of which show up once; less than 15% is in the top ten. The source was peripheral blood, collected in a trial of Ad26.COV2.S vaccine versus placebo. The source is a person between 18 and 65 years old who received the Ad26.COV2.S COVID-19 vaccine or a placebo. Both conserved end residues are part of each CDR3. A D gene is named only where the DNA matches it firmly. The listing skips clone size in some rows; elsewhere it reads once, few, many or a size class.

d_call j_call clone_size v_call cdr3_nt cdr3_aa
. TRBJ1-1 . TRBV28 TGTGCCAGCAGCCTCAGACTACCGAACACTGAAGCTTTCTTT CASSLRLPNTEAFF
. TRBJ2-7 . TRBV11-2 TGTGCCAGCAGCTTAGCCGAAGAGCAGTACTTC CASSLAEEQYF
. TRBJ2-7 . TRBV5-5 TGTGCCAGCAGCCCCGTCCCTAACGAGCAGTACTTC CASSPVPNEQYF
. TRBJ1-1 . TRBV19 TGTGCCAGTAGTACCGAAGGGCCTTCGGGGCAATGGGGAACTGAAGCTTTCTTT CASSTEGPSGQWGTEAFF
. TRBJ1-4 . TRBV7-2 TGTGCCAGCAGCTTAGTACAGGGTGTGGGTGAAAAACTGTTTTTT CASSLVQGVGEKLFF
. TRBJ2-2 once TRBV2 TGTGCCTTGCTAAAGCGGGACAGCGGGACCGGGGAGCTGTTTTTT CALLKRDSGTGELFF
TRBD1 TRBJ2-7 . TRBV30 TGTGCCTGGAGTGTGCAGGGGGTGGGCGAGCAGTACTTC CAWSVQGVGEQYF
. TRBJ1-1 . TRBV6-5 TGTGCCAGCGGACTACAGGGTAAGACCACTGAAGCTTTCTTT CASGLQGKTTEAFF
. TRBJ1-4 . TRBV7-2 TGTGCCAGCAGCTTAGCGCCCAGCGGACTTACTAATGAAAAACTGTTTTTT CASSLAPSGLTNEKLFF
TRBD1 TRBJ1-1 . TRBV2 TGTGCCAGCAGGGTTAGCCGGGACAGGGGGCTGAGCACTGAAGCTTTCTTT CASRVSRDRGLSTEAFF
. TRBJ1-1 . TRBV18 TGTGCCAGCTCACCTCAAAGGACTGAAGCTTTCTTT CASSPQRTEAFF
TRBD1 TRBJ2-7 . TRBV6-5 TGTGCCAGCAGCAGGTCCGGGACAGACCCCTACGAGCAGTACTTC CASSRSGTDPYEQYF
TRBD1 TRBJ1-5 few TRBV27 TGTGCCAGCAGTGCGGGGACAGGGGATCTTCAGCCCCAGCATTTT CASSAGTGDLQPQHF
. TRBJ1-4 . TRBV6-5 TGTGCCAGCACCCTGACCACAACTAATGAAAAACTGTTTTTT CASTLTTTNEKLFF
. TRBJ2-7 . TRBV9 TGTGCCAGCAGCGTGACGACGTCAGCCTACGAGCAGTACTTC CASSVTTSAYEQYF
TRBD2 TRBJ2-7 . TRBV7-2 TGTGCCAGCAGCGACCCTAGCGGTTCCTACGAGCAGTACTTC CASSDPSGSYEQYF
. TRBJ2-7 . TRBV29-1 TGCAGCGTTGGATCCAGGGGTCCCTACGAGCAGTACTTC CSVGSRGPYEQYF
. TRBJ2-5 . TRBV11-2 TGTGCCAGCAGCTCCCCGGGCCCTGGGCGGGAGACCCAGTACTTC CASSSPGPGRETQYF